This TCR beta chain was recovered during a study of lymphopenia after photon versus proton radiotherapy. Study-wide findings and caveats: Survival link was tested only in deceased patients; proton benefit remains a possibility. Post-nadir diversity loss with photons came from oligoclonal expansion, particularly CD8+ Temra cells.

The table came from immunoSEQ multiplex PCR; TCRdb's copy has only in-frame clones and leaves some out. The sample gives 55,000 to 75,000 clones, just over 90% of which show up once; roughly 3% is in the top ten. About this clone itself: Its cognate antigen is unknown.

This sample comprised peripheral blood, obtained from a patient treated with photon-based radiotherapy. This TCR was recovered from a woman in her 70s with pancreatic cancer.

The CDR3 DNA follows: TGCGCCAGCTCCGCTGGGGGCGGCCGAGAGACCCAGTACTTC. It specifies CASSAGGGRETQYF. The chain uses TRBV4-3 and TRBJ2-5; possibly TRBD1 for D (6 bases). V lost 8 bases and J lost 4, with 17 bases in between. Germline V gene sequence: CDR1 LGHNA, CDR2 YSLEER. CDR3 length: 14 residues.